These T cell receptor beta chains were read from a single sample in a study of identical twins. A single record per CDR3 protein comes from TCRdb applying MiXCR to the 5' RACE reads. This sample has around 230,000 distinct CDR3 sequences, with 6.5% found just once. These records were also assigned to another study, of T cells expressing NK-cell markers.

Sequencing input: CD8+ T cells sorted from blood. The receptors shown here come from a woman between 18 and 30 years old in good health. The conserved cysteine and the conserved F or W are not part of the CDR3 here. Fields, in order: CDR3 protein, V gene, CDR3 length, J gene.

ASSPGLTNTEAF TRBV5-1 12 TRBJ1-1
ASGSTSGGLDTQY TRBV5-1 13 TRBJ2-3
ASSPRLAGSQETQY TRBV13 14 TRBJ2-5
ASSLTLGACSQF TRBV12-3/TRBV12-4 12 TRBJ2-1
ASSSRQFFTEAF TRBV7-8 12 TRBJ1-1
ATSRAGRGTYEQY TRBV11-2 13 TRBJ2-7
ASRGGGWTQY TRBV25-1 10 TRBJ2-5
ASRGTGVLNEQY TRBV12-3/TRBV12-4 12 TRBJ2-7
AAGGPEAF TRBV27 8 TRBJ1-1
ASSPIYQGAEAF TRBV4-2 12 TRBJ1-1
ASSASVLSSYEQY TRBV10-2 13 TRBJ2-7
ASSLQAYSYEQY TRBV12-3/TRBV12-4 12 TRBJ2-7
ASSLEPGKPLH TRBV11-2 11 TRBJ1-6
ASRGGRWASGRGETQY TRBV25-1 16 TRBJ2-5
ASSPDRDLDEQF TRBV27 12 TRBJ2-1
ASSYAGTTEETQY TRBV7-9 13 TRBJ2-5
ASSSRIQDTDTQY TRBV7-9 13 TRBJ2-3
SAPGTVPEGYT TRBV20-1 11 TRBJ1-2
ASSERTLRYNEQF TRBV6-1 13 TRBJ2-1
ASSPWTSEANTGELF TRBV7-9 15 TRBJ2-2
AIRGGILSYSYEQY TRBV10-3 14 TRBJ2-7
ASSLVSGERETQY TRBV5-4 13 TRBJ2-5
SAVYGQDYGYT TRBV20-1 11 TRBJ1-2
ASSLGTGLGNTIY TRBV27 13 TRBJ1-3
ASSSPPGNYEQY TRBV9 12 TRBJ2-7
ASSPGLADERTQY TRBV12-3/TRBV12-4 13 TRBJ2-5
ATPKSRDGGVNSPLH TRBV10-3 15 TRBJ1-6